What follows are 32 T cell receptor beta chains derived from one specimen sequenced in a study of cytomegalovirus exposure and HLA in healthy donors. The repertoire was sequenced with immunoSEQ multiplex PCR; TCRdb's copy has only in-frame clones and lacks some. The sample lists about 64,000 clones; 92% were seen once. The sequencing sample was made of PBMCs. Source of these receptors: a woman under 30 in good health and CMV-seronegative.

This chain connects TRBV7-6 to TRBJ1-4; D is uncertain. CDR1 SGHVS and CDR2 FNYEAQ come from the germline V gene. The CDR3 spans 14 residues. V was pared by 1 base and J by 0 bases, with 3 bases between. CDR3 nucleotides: TGTGCCAGCAGCTTAGGAGCAACTAATGAAAAACTGTTTTTT. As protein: CASSLGATNEKLFF. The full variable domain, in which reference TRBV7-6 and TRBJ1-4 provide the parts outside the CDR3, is GAGVSQSPRYKVTKRGQDVALRCDPISGHVSLYWYRQALGQGPEFLTYFNYEAQQDKSGLPNDRFSAERPEGSISTLTIQRTEQRDSAMYRCASSLGATNEKLFFGSGTQLSVL.

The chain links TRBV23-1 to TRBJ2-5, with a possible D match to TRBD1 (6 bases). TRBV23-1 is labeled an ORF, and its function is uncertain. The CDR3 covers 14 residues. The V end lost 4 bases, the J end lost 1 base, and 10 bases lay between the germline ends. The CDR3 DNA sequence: TGCGCCAGCAGTCCGGACAGTAGCCAAGAGACCCAGTACTTC. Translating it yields CASSPDSSQETQYF.

The CDR3: CASSPRHRASSYEQYF. The CDR3 DNA sequence: TGCGCCAGCAGCCCGCGGCACAGGGCGAGCTCCTACGAGCAGTACTTC. V usage is TRBV4-1 and J usage is TRBJ2-7, with D tentatively TRBD1 (6 bases). The V gene lost 4 bases and the J gene lost 0 bases, with 16 bases spanning the gap. The CDR3 totals 16 residues. The germline CDR1 and CDR2 sequences are MGHRA and YSYEKL.

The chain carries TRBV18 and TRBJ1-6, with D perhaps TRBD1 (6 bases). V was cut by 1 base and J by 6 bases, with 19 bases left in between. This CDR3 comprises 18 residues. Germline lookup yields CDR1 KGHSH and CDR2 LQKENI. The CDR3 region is CASSPRGQSELINSPLHF. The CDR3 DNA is TGTGCCAGCTCACCACGGGGACAATCGGAACTAATTAATTCACCCCTCCACTTT.

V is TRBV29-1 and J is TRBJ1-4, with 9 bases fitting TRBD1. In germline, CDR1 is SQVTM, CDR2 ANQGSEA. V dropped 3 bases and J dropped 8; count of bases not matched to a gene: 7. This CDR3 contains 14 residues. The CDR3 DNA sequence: TGCAGCGTTGATTCGGGACAGGGTAGGGAAAAACTGTTTTTT. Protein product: CSVDSGQGREKLFF.

CDR3 nucleotides: TGCGCCAGCAGCTTGGTCGGACTAGCGGGGGACCGCACAGATACGCAGTATTTT. Protein: CASSLVGLAGDRTDTQYF. The chain employs TRBV5-1 and TRBJ2-3, with TRBD2 matching 13 bases. The CDR3 runs to 18 residues. Trimming removed 0 bases from V and 1 base from J; junction bases left unmatched: 5. Germline assignment: CDR1 SGHRS and CDR2 YFSETQ.

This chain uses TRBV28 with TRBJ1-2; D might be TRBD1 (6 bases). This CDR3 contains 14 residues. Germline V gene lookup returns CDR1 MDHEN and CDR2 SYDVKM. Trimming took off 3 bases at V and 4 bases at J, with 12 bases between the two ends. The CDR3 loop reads CASSFRVGGYGYTF. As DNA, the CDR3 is TGTGCCAGCAGTTTCAGGGTAGGGGGCTATGGCTACACCTTC.

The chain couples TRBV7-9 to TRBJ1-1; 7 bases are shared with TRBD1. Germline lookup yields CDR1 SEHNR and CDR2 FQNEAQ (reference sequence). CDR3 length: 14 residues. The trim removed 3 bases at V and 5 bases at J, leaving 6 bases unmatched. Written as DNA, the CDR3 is TGTGCCAGCAGCTTTTCAGGGGGTCAGACTGAAGCTTTCTTT. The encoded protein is CASSFSGGQTEAFF.

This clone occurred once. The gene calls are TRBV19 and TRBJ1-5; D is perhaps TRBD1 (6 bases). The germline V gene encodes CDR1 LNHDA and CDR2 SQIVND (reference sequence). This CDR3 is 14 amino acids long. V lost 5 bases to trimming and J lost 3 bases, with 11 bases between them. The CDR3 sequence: CASSYRGYNQPQHF. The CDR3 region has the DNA TGTGCCAGTAGTTATAGGGGGTACAATCAGCCCCAGCATTTT.

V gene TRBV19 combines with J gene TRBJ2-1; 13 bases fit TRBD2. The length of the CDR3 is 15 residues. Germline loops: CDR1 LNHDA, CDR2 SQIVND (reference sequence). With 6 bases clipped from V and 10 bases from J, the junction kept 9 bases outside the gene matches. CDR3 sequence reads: CASSQTSGRFGEQFF. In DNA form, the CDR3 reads TGTGCCAGTAGCCAGACTAGCGGGAGGTTTGGAGAGCAGTTCTTC.

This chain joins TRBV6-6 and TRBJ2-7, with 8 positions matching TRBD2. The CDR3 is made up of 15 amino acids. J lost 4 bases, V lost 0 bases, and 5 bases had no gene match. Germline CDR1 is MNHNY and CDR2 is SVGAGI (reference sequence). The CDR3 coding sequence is TGTGCCAGCAGTTACTCGGAGGCGGGGGGTTACGAGCAGTACTTC. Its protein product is CASSYSEAGGYEQYF.

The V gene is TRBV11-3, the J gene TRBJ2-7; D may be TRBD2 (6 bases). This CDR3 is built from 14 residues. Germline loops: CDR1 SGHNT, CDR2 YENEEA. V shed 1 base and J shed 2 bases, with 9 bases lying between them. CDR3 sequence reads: CASSLAGRTYEQYF. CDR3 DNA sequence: TGTGCCAGCAGCTTAGCAGGGAGGACCTACGAGCAGTACTTC.

The CDR3 nucleotides are TGTGCCAGCAGCGTAGGGGCAGGAGGGGTGGGTCAGCCCCAGCATTTT. This translates into CASSVGAGGVGQPQHF. The chain links TRBV9 to TRBJ1-5, with D possibly being TRBD1 (5 bases). CDR3 length: 16 amino acids. The V end was cut by 0 bases, the J end by 6 bases, with 16 bases between. From germline, CDR1 is SGDLS and CDR2 YYNGEE.

CDR3: CASSPETSGRTDTQYF. CDR3 sequence (DNA): TGTGCCAGCAGCCCGGAAACTAGCGGGCGCACAGATACGCAGTATTTT. The J gene is TRBJ2-3, the V gene TRBV7-2, with TRBD2 identical over 9 bases. The V gene's germline CDR1 is SGHTA and CDR2 FQGNSA. J lost 1 base, V lost 5 bases, and 7 bases had no gene match. There are 16 residues in the CDR3.

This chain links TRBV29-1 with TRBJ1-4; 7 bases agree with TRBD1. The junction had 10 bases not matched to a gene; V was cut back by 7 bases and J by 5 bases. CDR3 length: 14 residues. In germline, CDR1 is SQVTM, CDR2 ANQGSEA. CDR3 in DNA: TGCAGCGCCCTGGACAGGAGAACAAATGAAAAACTGTTTTTT. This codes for CSALDRRTNEKLFF. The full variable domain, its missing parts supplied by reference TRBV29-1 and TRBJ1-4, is SAVISQKPSRDICQRGTSLTIQCQVDSQVTMMFWYRQQPGQSLTLIATANQGSEATYESGFVIDKFPISRPNLTFSTLTVSNMSPEDSSIYLCSALDRRTNEKLFFGSGTQLSVL.

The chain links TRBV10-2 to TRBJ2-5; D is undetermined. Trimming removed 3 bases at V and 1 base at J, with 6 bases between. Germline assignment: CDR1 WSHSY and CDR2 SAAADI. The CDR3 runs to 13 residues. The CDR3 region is CASSETVQETQYF. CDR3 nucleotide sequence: TGCGCCAGCAGTGAAACAGTCCAAGAGACCCAGTACTTC.

The DNA of the CDR3 is TGTGCCTCCGTGCGAGGGCCAGACTATGGCTACACCTTC. This codes for CASVRGPDYGYTF. This rearrangement joins TRBV6-6 to TRBJ1-2; D uncertain. Trimming took 11 bases from V and 3 from J, leaving 16 bases between them. Looked up from germline, CDR1 is MNHNY and CDR2 is SVGAGI (reference sequence). The CDR3 runs to 13 residues.

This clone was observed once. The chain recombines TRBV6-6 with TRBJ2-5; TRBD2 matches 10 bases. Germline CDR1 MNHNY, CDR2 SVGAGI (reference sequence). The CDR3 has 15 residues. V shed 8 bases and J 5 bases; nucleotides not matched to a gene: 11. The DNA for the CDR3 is TGTGCCAGCCGCCTCTCAACTAGCGGGGCGGAGACCCAGTACTTC. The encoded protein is CASRLSTSGAETQYF.

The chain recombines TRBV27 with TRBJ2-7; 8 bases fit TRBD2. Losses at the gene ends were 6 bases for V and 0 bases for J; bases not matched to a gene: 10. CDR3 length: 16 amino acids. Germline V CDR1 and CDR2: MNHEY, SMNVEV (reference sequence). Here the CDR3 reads CASRNPGGESSYEQYF. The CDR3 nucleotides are TGTGCCAGCAGGAACCCGGGGGGGGAGTCCTCCTACGAGCAGTACTTC.

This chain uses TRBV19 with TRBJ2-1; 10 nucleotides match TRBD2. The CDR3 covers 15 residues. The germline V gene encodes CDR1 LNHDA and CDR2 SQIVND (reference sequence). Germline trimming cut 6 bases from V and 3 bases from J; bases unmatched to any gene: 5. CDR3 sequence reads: CASRVGLAVYNEQFF. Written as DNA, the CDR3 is TGTGCCAGTAGGGTCGGACTAGCGGTCTACAATGAGCAGTTCTTC.

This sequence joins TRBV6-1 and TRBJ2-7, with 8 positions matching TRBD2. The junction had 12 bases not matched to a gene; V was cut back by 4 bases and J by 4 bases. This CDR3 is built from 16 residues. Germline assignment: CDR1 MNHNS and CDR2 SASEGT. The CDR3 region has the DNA TGTGCCAGCAGTGCCCTGACGGCGGGAGGTGGTTACGAGCAGTACTTC. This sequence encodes CASSALTAGGGYEQYF.

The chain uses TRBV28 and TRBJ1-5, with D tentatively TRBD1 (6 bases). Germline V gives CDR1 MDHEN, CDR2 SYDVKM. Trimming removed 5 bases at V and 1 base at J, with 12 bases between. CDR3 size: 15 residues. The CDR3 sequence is CASSHRDTSNQPQHF. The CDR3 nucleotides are TGTGCCAGCAGTCACCGGGACACCAGCAATCAGCCCCAGCATTTT.

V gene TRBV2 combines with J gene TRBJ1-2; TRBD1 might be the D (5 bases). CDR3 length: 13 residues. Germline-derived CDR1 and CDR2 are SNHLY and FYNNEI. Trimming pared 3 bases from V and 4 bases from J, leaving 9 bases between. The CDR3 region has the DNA TGTGCCAGCAGTGACAGGGTGCTCTATGGCTACACCTTC. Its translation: CASSDRVLYGYTF.

The CDR3 protein is CASSTGTGPYGYTF. CDR3 in DNA: TGTGCCAGCAGCACCGGGACAGGCCCATATGGCTACACCTTC. The chain has TRBV7-2 and TRBJ1-2; TRBD1 agrees at 8 bases. The germline V gene has CDR1 SGHTA and CDR2 FQGNSA. The CDR3 has 14 residues. V lost 5 bases to trimming and J lost 5 bases; unmatched junction nucleotides: 7.

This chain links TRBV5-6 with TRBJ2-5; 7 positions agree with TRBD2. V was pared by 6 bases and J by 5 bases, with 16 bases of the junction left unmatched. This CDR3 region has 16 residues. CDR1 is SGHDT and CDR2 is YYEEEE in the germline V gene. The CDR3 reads CASTSFLGGTRETQYF. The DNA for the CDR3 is TGTGCCAGCACTTCTTTTCTCGGGGGGACGAGGGAGACCCAGTACTTC. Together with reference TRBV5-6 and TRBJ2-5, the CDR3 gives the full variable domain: DAGVTQSPTHLIKTRGQQVTLRCSPKSGHDTVSWYQQALGQGPQFIFQYYEEEERQRGNFPDRFSGHQFPNYSSELNVNALLLGDSALYLCASTSFLGGTRETQYFGPGTRLLVL.

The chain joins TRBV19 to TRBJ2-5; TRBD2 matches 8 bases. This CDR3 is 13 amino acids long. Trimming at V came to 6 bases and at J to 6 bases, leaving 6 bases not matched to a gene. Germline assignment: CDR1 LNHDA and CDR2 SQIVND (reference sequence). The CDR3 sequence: CASSPGTRQTQYF. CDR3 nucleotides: TGTGCCAGTAGCCCCGGGACTAGACAGACCCAGTACTTC.

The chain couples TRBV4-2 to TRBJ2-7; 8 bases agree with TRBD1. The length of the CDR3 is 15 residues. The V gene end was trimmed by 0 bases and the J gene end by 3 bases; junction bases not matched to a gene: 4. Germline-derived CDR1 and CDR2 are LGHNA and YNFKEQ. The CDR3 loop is CASSQEPQGVYEQYF. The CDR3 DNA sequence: TGTGCCAGCAGCCAAGAGCCACAGGGGGTCTACGAGCAGTACTTC.

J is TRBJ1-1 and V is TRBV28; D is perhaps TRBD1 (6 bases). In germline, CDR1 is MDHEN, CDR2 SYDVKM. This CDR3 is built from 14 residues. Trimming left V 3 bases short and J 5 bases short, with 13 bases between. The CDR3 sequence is CASSLEAGVTEAFF. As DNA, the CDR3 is TGTGCCAGCAGTTTGGAGGCAGGGGTGACTGAAGCTTTCTTT.

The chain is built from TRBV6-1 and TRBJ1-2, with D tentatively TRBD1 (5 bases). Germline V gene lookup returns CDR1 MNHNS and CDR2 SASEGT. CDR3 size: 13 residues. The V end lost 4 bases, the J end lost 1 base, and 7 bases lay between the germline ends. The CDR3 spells CASSVQVNYGYTF. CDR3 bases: TGTGCCAGCAGTGTACAGGTTAACTATGGCTACACCTTC.

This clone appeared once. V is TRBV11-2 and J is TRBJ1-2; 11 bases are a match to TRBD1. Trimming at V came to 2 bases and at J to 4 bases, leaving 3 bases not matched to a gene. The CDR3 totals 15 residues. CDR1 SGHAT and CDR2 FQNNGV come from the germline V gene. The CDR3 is CASSLRTGGFYGYTF. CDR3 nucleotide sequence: TGTGCCAGCAGCTTACGGACAGGGGGCTTCTATGGCTACACCTTC.

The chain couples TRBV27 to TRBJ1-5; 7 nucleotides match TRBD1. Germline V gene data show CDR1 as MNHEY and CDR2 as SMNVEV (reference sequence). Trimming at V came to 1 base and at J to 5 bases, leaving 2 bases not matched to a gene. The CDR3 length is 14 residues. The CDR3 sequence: CASSLYTGDQPQHF. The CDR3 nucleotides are TGTGCCAGCAGTTTATACACAGGGGATCAGCCCCAGCATTTT.

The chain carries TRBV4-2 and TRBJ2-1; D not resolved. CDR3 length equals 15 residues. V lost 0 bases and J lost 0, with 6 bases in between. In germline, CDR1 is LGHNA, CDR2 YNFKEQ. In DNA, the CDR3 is TGTGCCAGCAGCCAAGAGGTTAGCTCCTACAATGAGCAGTTCTTC. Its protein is CASSQEVSSYNEQFF.